A single sample is the source of the 25 T cell receptor beta chains below, sequenced in a study of CD4 T cells in relation to SARS-CoV-2 and coronaviruses. For these receptors, no antigen is known. The unexposed donors gave CD4+ T cells in about 2011-2018, prior to COVID-19. CD4+ T cells were isolated from the cells after around 9 days of culture. The protocol was immunoSEQ multiplex PCR, while the TCRdb copy is restricted to in-frame clones and leaves out a portion. The data hold about 22,000 clones, with 72% observed a single time. Source material: CD4+ T cells from PBMCs, cultured in vitro. Receptors were obtained from a human donor in good health.

This clone showed up just a few times. The V gene is TRBV7-6, the J gene TRBJ2-2; TRBD1 is a possible D gene (6 bases). Trimming left V 3 bases short and J 4 bases short, with 18 bases between. CDR3 size: 17 residues. Germline V CDR1 and CDR2: SGHVS, FNYEAQ. The DNA for the CDR3 is TGTGCCAGCAGCTTCGGTGGGGGACACGGAATCACCGGGGAGCTGTTTTTT. Protein: CASSFGGGHGITGELFF.

The J gene is TRBJ2-4, the V gene TRBV6-4; D unclear. The CDR3 has 15 amino acids. In germline, CDR1 is MRHNA, CDR2 SNTAGT. Trimming took 6 bases from V and 1 from J, leaving 13 bases between them. The CDR3 loop reads CASSLRALAKNIQYF. CDR3 nucleotide sequence: TGTGCCAGCAGCCTCAGAGCTCTGGCCAAAAACATTCAGTACTTC.

This clone was observed a single time. The J gene is TRBJ2-7, the V gene TRBV20-1; the D gene is possibly TRBD2 (5 bases). The CDR3 is 14 amino acids. The V gene's germline CDR1 is DFQATT and CDR2 SNEGSKA (reference sequence). Deletions cut 3 bases from V and 7 bases from J, with 19 bases between. The CDR3 DNA is TGCAGTGCTAGTTTGGCGGGTCATCCGGGGGAGCAGTACTTC. Encoded protein: CSASLAGHPGEQYF.

The chain is built from TRBV6-6 and TRBJ1-4; unclear D gene. This CDR3 has 12 residues. V was shortened by 2 bases and J by 7 bases, with 5 bases between the two germline ends. In germline, CDR1 is MNHNY, CDR2 SVGAGI (reference sequence). The CDR3 region is CASSYGSEKLFF. CDR3 bases: TGTGCCAGCAGTTACGGCAGTGAAAAACTGTTTTTT.

The rearrangement links TRBV6-5 to TRBJ1-5, with D possibly being TRBD1 (5 bases). CDR1 is MNHEY, CDR2 SVGAGI, per germline. The CDR3 consists of 13 residues. Trimming shortened V by 4 bases and J by 3 bases, and 7 bases separated the two germline ends. The CDR3: CASSWGDNQPQHF. The CDR3 DNA follows: TGTGCCAGCAGTTGGGGGGACAATCAGCCCCAGCATTTT.

In its sample, this clone was seen a few times. V gene TRBV5-1 combines with J gene TRBJ2-2; D ambiguous. The CDR3 has 14 amino acids. CDR1 SGHRS and CDR2 YFSETQ come from the germline V gene. Trimming left V 0 bases short and J 5 bases short, with 8 bases between. The CDR3 loop is CASSLAPETGELFF. Here the CDR3 DNA reads TGCGCCAGCAGCTTGGCCCCAGAAACCGGGGAGCTGTTTTTT.

The sample holds one count of this clone. V and J are TRBV2 and TRBJ1-2, with D perhaps matching TRBD1 (5 bases). The CDR3 covers 14 residues. Looked up from germline, CDR1 is SNHLY and CDR2 is FYNNEI. Trimming removed 4 bases at V and 4 bases at J, with 13 bases between. CDR3 bases: TGTGCCAGCAGTGGTGGGGGGAAAGCCTATGGCTACACCTTC. Translated, it gives CASSGGGKAYGYTF.

The CDR3 protein is CASSVERIQAYEQYF. In nucleotides, the CDR3 is TGCGCCAGCAGCGTGGAACGGATCCAGGCCTACGAGCAGTACTTC. The chain links TRBV5-1 to TRBJ2-7; the D is unclear. V shed 4 bases and J shed 2 bases, with 16 bases lying between them. Germline values: CDR1 SGHRS, CDR2 YFSETQ. CDR3 length: 15 residues.

This chain uses TRBV29-1 with TRBJ2-7; 8 nucleotides align to TRBD1. CDR3 size: 14 residues. V lost 4 bases to trimming and J lost 10 bases; unmatched junction nucleotides: 15. From germline, CDR1 is SQVTM and CDR2 ANQGSEA. In DNA, the CDR3 is TGCAGCGTTGGACAGGGGTCCTCAGTAAAGGTTCAGTACTTC. This translates into CSVGQGSSVKVQYF.

This clone was observed a handful of times. The V call is TRBV6-2 or TRBV6-3, the J call TRBJ1-1; D uncertain. The germline gives CDR1 MNHEY, CDR2 SVGEGT. This CDR3 is 13 amino acids long. V was pared by 4 bases and J by 5 bases, with 11 bases between. In DNA, the CDR3 is TGTGCCAGCAGTTCCATCCGGGGTACTGAAGCTTTCTTT. It yields the protein CASSSIRGTEAFF.

The V gene is TRBV4-2, the J gene TRBJ2-3, with TRBD2 identical over 8 bases. Germline V gives CDR1 LGHNA, CDR2 YNFKEQ. The trim removed 1 base at V and 4 bases at J, leaving 7 bases unmatched. This CDR3 region has 16 residues. DNA for the CDR3: TGTGCCAGCAGCCAAGGGGCGGGAGGAGTCCCAGATACGCAGTATTTT. This gives the protein CASSQGAGGVPDTQYF.

This chain links TRBV4-3 with TRBJ2-5; D is ambiguous. The CDR3 covers 16 residues. The V gene's germline CDR1 is LGHNA and CDR2 YSLEER. The V end was cut by 0 bases, the J end by 5 bases, with 16 bases between. The CDR3 protein is CASSQDWARARETQYF. The CDR3, as DNA: TGCGCCAGCAGCCAAGATTGGGCCCGCGCACGGGAGACCCAGTACTTC.

Regarding this clone: This CDR3 is also generated by other DNA sequences in the sample. V is TRBV7-2 and J is TRBJ1-4; TRBD1 agrees at 8 bases. Germline-derived CDR1 and CDR2 are SGHTA and FQGNSA. V dropped 5 bases and J dropped 7; count of bases not matched to a gene: 6. The CDR3 extends over 14 amino acids. This CDR3 is CASSPDRGGEKLFF. CDR3 coding DNA: TGTGCCAGCAGCCCAGACAGGGGAGGTGAAAAACTGTTTTTT. Together with reference TRBV7-2 and TRBJ1-4, the CDR3 gives the full variable domain: GAGVSQSPSNKVTEKGKDVELRCDPISGHTALYWYRQSLGQGLEFLIYFQGNSAPDKSGLPSDRFSAERTGGSVSTLTIQRTQQEDSAVYLCASSPDRGGEKLFFGSGTQLSVL.

V is TRBV13 and J is TRBJ1-2, with D maybe TRBD1 (6 bases). This CDR3 contains 20 residues. Germline-derived CDR1 and CDR2 are PRHDT and FYEKMQ (reference sequence). The V end lost 5 bases, the J end lost 3 bases, and 31 bases lay between the germline ends. The CDR3 DNA is TGTGCCAGCAGCCCTTTTTTAGTAACGGGGGCCAGACCGAGGGACTATGGCTACACCTTC. Protein: CASSPFLVTGARPRDYGYTF. Filled out from reference TRBV13 and TRBJ1-2, the complete variable domain reads AAGVIQSPRHLIKEKRETATLKCYPIPRHDTVYWYQQGPGQDPQFLISFYEKMQSDKGSIPDRFSAQQFSDYHSELNMSSLELGDSALYFCASSPFLVTGARPRDYGYTFGSGTRLTVV.

The chain joins TRBV11-2 to TRBJ1-1; 7 positions agree with TRBD1. Germline V gives CDR1 SGHAT, CDR2 FQNNGV. J lost 4 bases, V lost 2 bases, and 4 bases had no gene match. The CDR3 is 14 residues long. The CDR3 bases are TGTGCCAGCAGCTTATTTAGGGGGCCCACTGAAGCTTTCTTT. It yields the protein CASSLFRGPTEAFF.

This clone was picked up a small number of times. In DNA form, the CDR3 reads TGTGCCAGCAGCTTCCCCGGGACAGGGGTTTACGAGCAGTACTTC. This translates into CASSFPGTGVYEQYF. This chain connects TRBV5-4 to TRBJ2-7; 10 bases are shared with TRBD1. In germline, CDR1 is SGHNT, CDR2 YYREEE (reference sequence). J lost 4 bases, V lost 2 bases, and 6 bases had no gene match. The CDR3 covers 15 residues. Based on the CDR3 plus reference TRBV5-4 and TRBJ2-7, the full variable domain is ETGVTQSPTHLIKTRGQQVTLRCSSQSGHNTVSWYQQALGQGPQFIFQYYREEENGRGNFPPRFSGLQFPNYSSELNVNALELDDSALYLCASSFPGTGVYEQYFGPGTRLTVT.

This chain links TRBV7-2 with TRBJ1-2; 8 positions match TRBD1. J lost 4 bases, V lost 4 bases, and 5 bases had no gene match. The CDR3 runs to 14 residues. From germline, CDR1 is SGHTA and CDR2 FQGNSA. For the CDR3, the DNA is TGTGCCAGCAGCTATTCAGGGGGCGCCTATGGCTACACCTTC. Translating gives CASSYSGGAYGYTF.

J is TRBJ1-1 and V is TRBV5-1, with D hard to call. Germline CDR1 is SGHRS and CDR2 is YFSETQ. The CDR3 is 13 amino acids. Trimming removed 0 bases at V and 3 bases at J, with 6 bases between. The CDR3 loop reads CASSLERHTEAFF. CDR3 DNA: TGCGCCAGCAGCTTGGAACGGCACACTGAAGCTTTCTTT.

The CDR3 bases are TGTGCCAGCAGCTTAGTGGCGGGGTCCTACAATGAGCAGTTCTTC. Amino acids: CASSLVAGSYNEQFF. The V and J genes are TRBV7-6 and TRBJ2-1; D is possibly TRBD2 (6 bases). Germline V gene lookup returns CDR1 SGHVS and CDR2 FNYEAQ. The CDR3 is 15 amino acids. V lost 1 base to trimming and J lost 1 base, with 8 bases between them.

V and J are TRBV10-3 and TRBJ2-7; D remains unclear. The ends were cut back, 1 base at V and 0 bases at J, with 19 bases in the middle. Looked up from germline, CDR1 is ENHRY and CDR2 is SYGVKD. This CDR3 spans 18 amino acids. DNA for the CDR3: TGTGCCATCAGTGAGTTACACGTCTTTGACTCGAGCTCCTACGAGCAGTACTTC. Translation gives CAISELHVFDSSSYEQYF.

The rearrangement joins TRBV6-1 to TRBJ1-2; D not certain. The germline CDR1 and CDR2 sequences are MNHNS and SASEGT. Trimming left V 3 bases short and J 5 bases short, with 13 bases between. The CDR3 runs 14 residues. CDR3 coding DNA: TGTGCCAGCAGTGATGGCACCGAGGGTTATGGCTACACCTTC. Its protein product is CASSDGTEGYGYTF.

Written as DNA, the CDR3 is TGTGCCAGCAGCTTGGCCTTGGACATCTACGAGCAGTACTTC. This gives the protein CASSLALDIYEQYF. The chain uses TRBV5-8 and TRBJ2-7; tentative D call: TRBD1 (5 bases). The CDR3 totals 14 residues. V was shortened by 0 bases and J by 3 bases, with 10 bases between the two germline ends. Per germline, CDR1 SGHTS and CDR2 YDEGEE. The whole variable domain, remainder taken from reference TRBV5-8 and TRBJ2-7, is EAGVTQSPTHLIKTRGQQATLRCSPISGHTSVYWYQQALGLGLQFLLWYDEGEERNRGNFPPRFSGRQFPNYSSELNVNALELEDSALYLCASSLALDIYEQYFGPGTRLTVT.

This rearrangement joins TRBV18 to TRBJ2-3; 8 nucleotides agree with TRBD1. This CDR3 contains 18 residues. Germline values: CDR1 KGHSH, CDR2 LQKENI. The trim removed 1 base at V and 0 bases at J, leaving 9 bases unmatched. The CDR3 DNA reads TGTGCCAGCTCACCACGCCCTACGCAGGGGGCTAGCACAGATACGCAGTATTTT. The encoded protein is CASSPRPTQGASTDTQYF.

The table lists this clone with a count of one. The gene calls are TRBV6-5 and TRBJ2-5; tentatively, D is TRBD1 (6 bases). Trimming removed 5 bases from V and 0 bases from J, with 10 bases in between. Germline V gene sequence: CDR1 MNHEY, CDR2 SVGAGI. The CDR3 loop spans 14 amino acids. The CDR3 DNA reads TGTGCCAGCAGTACATGGACAGACCAAGAGACCCAGTACTTC. Translating it yields CASSTWTDQETQYF.

The CDR3 DNA reads TGTGCCAGCAGCCCTTTGAGGAGCCTTCGCGACTATGGCTACACCTTC. This translates into CASSPLRSLRDYGYTF. V gene TRBV11-2 combines with J gene TRBJ1-2; D remains unclear. The CDR3 is made up of 16 amino acids. V was clipped by 5 bases and J by 3 bases, with 19 bases between them. Germline V CDR1 and CDR2: SGHAT, FQNNGV.